This TCR beta chain was identified during a study of blood T cell repertoires in COVID-19. Per the authors' pipeline: It was from reference gene primer amplification that nucleated cell counts were estimated. Data came from immunoSEQ multiplex PCR; TCRdb stores just in-frame clones and leaves some out. The D gene and trimming were derived from the DNA, and the V and J assignments and clone size from that table. The table records approximately 130,000 clones, approximately 90% of them present only once. V lost 4 bases to trimming and J lost 5 bases; unmatched junction nucleotides: 3. Germline V gene sequence: CDR1 SGHKS, CDR2 YYEKEE (reference sequence). This CDR3 has 13 residues.

This clonotype was sampled from a human donor in a cohort sampled during active COVID-19. The V gene is TRBV5-5, the J gene TRBJ1-2, with 9 bases matching TRBD1. Specimen: peripheral blood. In DNA, the CDR3 is TGTGCCAGCAGCCCGGACAGGGGATATGGCTACACCTTC. Its translation is CASSPDRGYGYTF.